Presented here are 22 T cell receptor beta chains from one specimen sequenced in a study of OX40 agonist ivuxolimab in advanced cancers. Produced via immunoSEQ multiplex PCR; TCRdb's table is partial and in-frame only. The data show 45,000 to 60,000 clones, with around nine tenths seen just once and 7.8% held by the top ten. Sample: CD4+ or CD8+ T cells sorted from blood, taken in a trial of the OX40 agonist ivuxolimab. These receptors all stem from an adult with an advanced solid tumor such as melanoma, head and neck, liver or kidney cancer.

The chain carries TRBV5-4 and TRBJ1-1; TRBD1 is a possible D gene (5 bases). The CDR3 loop spans 14 amino acids. Trimming shortened V by 2 bases and J by 4 bases, and 12 bases separated the two germline ends. Germline loops: CDR1 SGHNT, CDR2 YYREEE (reference sequence). The CDR3 is CASSFGQGLTEAFF. The CDR3 nucleotides are TGTGCCAGCAGCTTCGGGCAGGGCCTCACTGAAGCTTTCTTT. Combining the CDR3 with reference TRBV5-4 and TRBJ1-1 gives the whole variable domain ETGVTQSPTHLIKTRGQQVTLRCSSQSGHNTVSWYQQALGQGPQFIFQYYREEENGRGNFPPRFSGLQFPNYSSELNVNALELDDSALYLCASSFGQGLTEAFFGQGTRLTVV.

This chain connects TRBV6-6 to TRBJ1-1; D may be TRBD1 (6 bases). Trimming stripped 0 bases from V and 1 base from J, with 6 bases between. The CDR3 length is 14 residues. Germline V gene sequence: CDR1 MNHNY, CDR2 SVGAGI (reference sequence). The CDR3 sequence: CASSYSTGNTEAFF. CDR3 sequence (DNA): TGTGCCAGCAGTTACTCGACAGGGAACACTGAAGCTTTCTTT.

This sequence joins TRBV6-1 and TRBJ2-5, with D possibly TRBD1 on 6 matching bases. There are 13 residues in the CDR3. Trimming cost V 7 bases and J 4 bases, with 13 bases left between them. CDR1 and CDR2 (germline): MNHNS, SASEGT. CDR3 amino acids: CASIKQGVETQYF. Here the CDR3 DNA reads TGTGCCAGCATCAAACAGGGTGTAGAGACCCAGTACTTC.

V gene TRBV29-1 combines with J gene TRBJ2-2; D may be TRBD1 or TRBD2 (6 bases each). CDR3 size: 13 residues. Germline V gives CDR1 SQVTM, CDR2 ANQGSEA. The ends were cut back, 7 bases at V and 4 bases at J, with 13 bases in the middle. The CDR3 region has the DNA TGCAGCGGGGGGGCGCCGGGCACCGGGGAGCTGTTTTTT. It translates to CSGGAPGTGELFF.

The chain carries TRBV30 and TRBJ2-7; 10 positions match TRBD1. Germline-derived CDR1 and CDR2 are GTSNPN and SVGIG (reference sequence). The CDR3 runs 15 residues. With V trimmed by 4 bases and J by 2 bases, 8 bases remained unmatched. CDR3 nucleotides: TGTGCCTGGATCGGGGGAGACAGGGGGCCCTACGAGCAGTACTTC. Its protein is CAWIGGDRGPYEQYF.

CDR3 DNA sequence: TGTGCCAGCAGTTATAGAGGGAGTTCATCCTACGAGCAGTACTTC. Amino acid sequence: CASSYRGSSSYEQYF. The V call is TRBV28, the J call TRBJ2-7, with a tentative D call TRBD2 (5 bases). V was trimmed by 4 bases and J by 1 base, leaving 14 bases between them. Germline lookup yields CDR1 MDHEN and CDR2 SYDVKM. There are 15 residues in the CDR3.

CDR3: CASSRITGGRWNEQFF. The CDR3 nucleotides read TGTGCCAGCAGCCGGATTACGGGCGGGAGGTGGAATGAGCAGTTCTTC. This rearrangement joins TRBV5-8 to TRBJ2-1; 8 bases match TRBD2. This CDR3 has 16 amino acids. V was pared by 4 bases and J by 7 bases, with 13 bases of the junction left unmatched. Germline V CDR1 and CDR2: SGHTS, YDEGEE.

The rearrangement joins TRBV7-2 to TRBJ1-3, with D unresolved. The CDR3 has 14 residues. V was cut by 1 base and J by 3 bases, with 7 bases left in between. Germline CDR1 is SGHTA and CDR2 is FQGNSA. The CDR3 region has the DNA TGTGCCAGCAGCTTAGAGGACGATGGAAACACCATATATTTT. Its translation is CASSLEDDGNTIYF.

The chain has TRBV18 and TRBJ2-1; D possibly corresponds to TRBD2 (6 bases). This CDR3 comprises 15 residues. V was trimmed by 1 base and J by 4 bases, leaving 11 bases between them. Germline lookup yields CDR1 KGHSH and CDR2 LQKENI. The CDR3 DNA reads TGTGCCAGCTCACCACTTAGCGGTAATTACAATGAGCAGTTCTTC. Its protein product is CASSPLSGNYNEQFF.

The genes are TRBV11-3 and TRBJ2-4; D is uncertain. Germline CDR1 reads SGHNT; CDR2 reads YENEEA. V gave up 0 bases and J gave up 6 bases, with 21 bases separating them. This CDR3 region has 18 residues. As DNA, the CDR3 is TGTGCCAGCAGCTTAGATCGTTTTAATCTGGGAAGTGGAAACATTCAGTACTTC. Translating it yields CASSLDRFNLGSGNIQYF.

The chain uses TRBV30 and TRBJ1-1, with a tentative D call TRBD1 (6 bases). With 7 bases removed from V and 4 bases from J, the gap between germline ends came to 19 bases. The CDR3 length is 14 residues. Germline V lookup: CDR1 GTSNPN, CDR2 SVGIG (reference sequence). This chain's CDR3 is CALDDVGASTEAFF. Here the CDR3 DNA reads TGTGCCTTGGACGACGTGGGGGCGAGCACTGAAGCTTTCTTT.

V is TRBV19 and J is TRBJ2-5, with D maybe TRBD2 (6 bases). Trimming took 5 bases from V and 5 from J, leaving 12 bases between them. Germline CDR1 LNHDA, CDR2 SQIVND (reference sequence). The CDR3 totals 13 residues. The CDR3 here is CASSLRERETQYF. CDR3 DNA: TGTGCCAGTAGTCTACGGGAGAGGGAGACCCAGTACTTC.

V and J are TRBV5-1 and TRBJ2-7; possibly TRBD2 for D (6 bases). V was pared by 0 bases and J by 5 bases, with 12 bases between. This CDR3 has 14 amino acids. The germline gives CDR1 SGHRS, CDR2 YFSETQ. DNA of the CDR3: TGCGCCAGCAGCTTGGGACTAGAGGCGAACGAGCAGTACTTC. It codes for CASSLGLEANEQYF.

As DNA, the CDR3 is TGCGCCAGCAGCTGGGGGACTGGAACAGATACGCAGTATTTT. This gives the protein CASSWGTGTDTQYF. This sequence joins TRBV5-1 and TRBJ2-3; possible D gene TRBD2, 6 bases. Germline lookup yields CDR1 SGHRS and CDR2 YFSETQ. With 3 bases removed from V and 3 bases from J, the gap between germline ends came to 11 bases. This CDR3 comprises 14 residues.

The chain joins TRBV11-2 to TRBJ2-7; the match to TRBD2 covers 11 bases. The germline gives CDR1 SGHAT, CDR2 FQNNGV. There are 15 residues in the CDR3. V lost 5 bases to trimming and J lost 7 bases; unmatched junction nucleotides: 10. The CDR3 region has the DNA TGTGCCAGCAGCCTTCGAGGGACTAGCGGACTTGAGCAGTACTTC. It codes for CASSLRGTSGLEQYF.

V is TRBV19 and J is TRBJ2-3, with 8 nucleotides matching TRBD2. V was pared by 1 base and J by 9 bases, with 6 bases of the junction left unmatched. The CDR3 extends over 14 amino acids. From germline, CDR1 is LNHDA and CDR2 SQIVND (reference sequence). The CDR3 loop is CASSIVREEDTQYF. The CDR3 bases are TGTGCCAGTAGTATAGTGCGGGAGGAGGACACGCAGTATTTT.

The chain links TRBV27 to TRBJ1-1; maybe TRBD1 (6 bases). Germline CDR1 reads MNHEY; CDR2 reads SMNVEV (reference sequence). The CDR3 has 15 amino acids. The V end lost 3 bases, the J end lost 5 bases, and 16 bases lay between the germline ends. The CDR3 nucleotides read TGTGCCAGCAGTTTTTCCGCGCGGGGGCAAACTGAAGCTTTCTTT. As protein: CASSFSARGQTEAFF.

V is TRBV9 and J is TRBJ2-7, with 9 bases aligning to TRBD2. The CDR3 is 17 amino acids. Germline-derived CDR1 and CDR2 are SGDLS and YYNGEE. The J segment lost 9 bases and the V segment lost 0 bases, leaving 16 bases of the junction unmatched. The CDR3 nucleotides are TGTGCCAGCAGCGTAGGACTAGCGGACTCCGGCTTGGTGGTGCAGTACTTC. Residues: CASSVGLADSGLVVQYF.

Here the CDR3 DNA reads TGCGCCAGCAGCCCTTCCTCACTAGCGGGGGCAGATACGCAGTATTTT. This gives the protein CASSPSSLAGADTQYF. The rearrangement joins TRBV5-1 to TRBJ2-3, with 11 bases aligning to TRBD2. The CDR3 covers 16 residues. Germline lookup yields CDR1 SGHRS and CDR2 YFSETQ. J gave up 4 bases and V 4 bases, and 8 bases lay outside the gene matches.

The CDR3 nucleotides read TGTGCCAGCAGCCAAGTGGGCAGGACTAACTATGGCTACACCTTC. Translating it yields CASSQVGRTNYGYTF. V gene TRBV4-2 combines with J gene TRBJ1-2, with unresolved D. CDR1 and CDR2 (germline): LGHNA, YNFKEQ. The V gene lost 1 base and the J gene lost 0 bases, with 9 bases spanning the gap. CDR3 length: 15 residues.

The chain carries TRBV7-3 and TRBJ2-3; D might be TRBD1 (6 bases). Germline loops: CDR1 SGHTA, CDR2 FQGTGA. V lost 1 base, J lost 9 bases, and 14 bases lay in between. The CDR3 has 14 residues. As DNA, the CDR3 is TGTGCCAGCAGCTTAAGGGACACCAAGGACACGCAGTATTTT. It codes for CASSLRDTKDTQYF.

J is TRBJ1-1 and V is TRBV19; 7 nucleotides align to TRBD1. This CDR3 is built from 12 residues. V shed 5 bases and J 7 bases; nucleotides not matched to a gene: 4. The germline V gene has CDR1 LNHDA and CDR2 SQIVND (reference sequence). Here the CDR3 DNA reads TGTGCCAGTAGTCACAGGGGATTTGAAGCTTTCTTT. This encodes CASSHRGFEAFF.